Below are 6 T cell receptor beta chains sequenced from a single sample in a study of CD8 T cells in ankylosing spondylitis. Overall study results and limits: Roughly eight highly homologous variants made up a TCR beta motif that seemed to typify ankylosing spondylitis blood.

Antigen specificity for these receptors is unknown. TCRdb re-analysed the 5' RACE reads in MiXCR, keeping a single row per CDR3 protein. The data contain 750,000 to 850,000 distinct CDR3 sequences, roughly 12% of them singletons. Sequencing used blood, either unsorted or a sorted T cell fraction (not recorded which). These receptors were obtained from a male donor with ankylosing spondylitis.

The CDR3 region has the DNA TGCGCCAGCAGCCTGACAGACCCCGGGAGAAGCACAGATACGCAGTATTTT. Protein: CASSLTDPGRSTDTQYF. The gene calls are TRBV5-1 and TRBJ2-3; possibly TRBD2 for D (6 bases). Per germline, CDR1 SGHRS and CDR2 YFSETQ. The CDR3 spans 17 residues. V was shortened by 4 bases and J by 0 bases, with 18 bases between the two germline ends. Full variable domain (rest looked up from reference TRBV5-1 and TRBJ2-3): KAGVTQTPRYLIKTRGQQVTLSCSPISGHRSVSWYQQTPGQGLQFLFEYFSETQRNKGNFPGRFSGRQFSNSRSEMNVSTLELGDSALYLCASSLTDPGRSTDTQYFGPGTRLTVL.

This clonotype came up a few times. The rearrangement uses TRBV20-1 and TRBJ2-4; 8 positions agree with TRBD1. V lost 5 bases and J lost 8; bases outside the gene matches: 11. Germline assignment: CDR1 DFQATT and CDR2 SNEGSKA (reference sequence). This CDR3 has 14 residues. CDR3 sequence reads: CSAEAGGLWHIQYF. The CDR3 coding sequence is TGCAGTGCTGAGGCAGGGGGCCTATGGCACATTCAGTACTTC.

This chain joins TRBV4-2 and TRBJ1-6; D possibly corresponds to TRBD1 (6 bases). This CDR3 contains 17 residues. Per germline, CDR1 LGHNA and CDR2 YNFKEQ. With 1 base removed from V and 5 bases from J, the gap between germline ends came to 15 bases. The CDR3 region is CASSQARGGRDNSPLHF. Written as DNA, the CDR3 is TGTGCCAGCAGCCAAGCGAGAGGGGGACGGGATAATTCACCCCTCCACTTT.

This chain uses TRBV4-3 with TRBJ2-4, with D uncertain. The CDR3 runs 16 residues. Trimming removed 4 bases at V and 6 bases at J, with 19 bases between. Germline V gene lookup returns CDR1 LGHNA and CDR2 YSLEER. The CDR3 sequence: CASSPSRWASGNIQYF. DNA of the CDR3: TGCGCCAGCAGCCCATCCAGGTGGGCATCGGGAAACATTCAGTACTTC.

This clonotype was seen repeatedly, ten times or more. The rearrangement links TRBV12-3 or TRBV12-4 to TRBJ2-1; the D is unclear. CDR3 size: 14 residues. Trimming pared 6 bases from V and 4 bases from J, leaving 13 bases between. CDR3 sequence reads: CASSPRPGYNEQFF. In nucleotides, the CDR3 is TGTGCCAGCAGCCCGAGGCCGGGTTACAATGAGCAGTTCTTC.

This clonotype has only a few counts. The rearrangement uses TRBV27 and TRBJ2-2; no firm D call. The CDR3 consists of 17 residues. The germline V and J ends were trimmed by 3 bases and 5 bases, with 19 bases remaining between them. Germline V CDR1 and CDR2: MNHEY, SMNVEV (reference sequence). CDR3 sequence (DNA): TGTGCCAGCAGTTTGCGGCCGGGTTGGGGTCGAACCGGGGAGCTGTTTTTT. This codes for CASSLRPGWGRTGELFF.